One and the same sample provided the 23 T cell receptor beta chains below, sequenced in a study of cytomegalovirus exposure and HLA in healthy donors. The study ran its PCR with 60 Vbeta and 13 Jbeta primers. Generated by immunoSEQ multiplex PCR, the TCRdb table keeps only in-frame clones and is missing some. Of about 120,000 clones in the sample, just under 70% were seen once. The material sequenced was PBMCs. These receptors were collected from a man under 40 in good health and CMV-seropositive.

The chain carries TRBV30 and TRBJ2-1; 12 positions match TRBD2. V trimming: 0 bases; J trimming: 1 base; junction bases outside the gene matches: 4. CDR3 length equals 17 residues. Germline V gene data show CDR1 as GTSNPN and CDR2 as SVGIG (reference sequence). CDR3 nucleotides: TGTGCCTGGAGTGTGAGGACTAGCGGGGAATCCTACAATGAGCAGTTCTTC. It encodes CAWSVRTSGESYNEQFF. The variable domain in full, completed from reference TRBV30 and TRBJ2-1, reads SQTIHQWPATLVQPVGSPLSLECTVEGTSNPNLYWYRQAAGRGLQLLFYSVGIGQISSEVPQNLSASRPQDRQFILSSKKLLLSDSGFYLCAWSVRTSGESYNEQFFGPGTRLTVL.

This chain uses TRBV13 with TRBJ2-1; TRBD2 matches at 11 bases. Trimming removed 4 bases from V and 4 bases from J; junction bases left unmatched: 9. The CDR3 extends over 17 amino acids. Germline loops: CDR1 PRHDT, CDR2 FYEKMQ (reference sequence). CDR3 nucleotide sequence: TGTGCCAGCAGCTCTCTCCTAGGACTAGCGGGTTACAATGAGCAGTTCTTC. It translates to CASSSLLGLAGYNEQFF. The entire variable domain, with the rest obtained from reference TRBV13 and TRBJ2-1, is as follows: AAGVIQSPRHLIKEKRETATLKCYPIPRHDTVYWYQQGPGQDPQFLISFYEKMQSDKGSIPDRFSAQQFSDYHSELNMSSLELGDSALYFCASSSLLGLAGYNEQFFGPGTRLTVL.

This sequence joins TRBV19 and TRBJ1-2; D uncertain. V was trimmed by 3 bases and J by 0 bases, leaving 14 bases between them. The CDR3 is 16 residues long. CDR1 is LNHDA and CDR2 is SQIVND in the germline V gene (reference sequence). The CDR3 reads CASSINRVPANYGYTF. CDR3 nucleotide sequence: TGTGCCAGTAGTATTAACCGGGTCCCAGCTAACTATGGCTACACCTTC. The complete variable domain, with remaining parts taken from reference TRBV19 and TRBJ1-2, reads DGGITQSPKYLFRKEGQNVTLSCEQNLNHDAMYWYRQDPGQGLRLIYYSQIVNDFQKGDIAEGYSVSREKKESFPLTVTSAQKNPTAFYLCASSINRVPANYGYTFGSGTRLTVV.

The table lists this clone with a few counts. This chain joins TRBV7-3 and TRBJ1-5, with D possibly being TRBD1 (5 bases). The V end lost 3 bases, the J end lost 1 base, and 22 bases lay between the germline ends. Germline CDR1 reads SGHTA; CDR2 reads FQGTGA. The CDR3 contains 19 residues. In nucleotides, the CDR3 is TGTGCCAGCAGCTTGGAGACAGCCGACCCAGATACGAGCAATCAGCCCCAGCATTTT. This translates into CASSLETADPDTSNQPQHF.

The rearrangement joins TRBV4-1 to TRBJ1-3; 12 bases map to TRBD1. Trimming took 6 bases from V and 5 from J; bases not matched to a gene: 17. This CDR3 comprises 19 residues. Germline assignment: CDR1 MGHRA and CDR2 YSYEKL. Written as DNA, the CDR3 is TGCGCCAGCAGAACTACTTTGGTCCGGGACAGGGGGCCTCGAAACACCATATATTTT. It codes for CASRTTLVRDRGPRNTIYF.

The J gene is TRBJ1-4, the V gene TRBV7-9, with 9 bases aligning to TRBD1. The V gene's germline CDR1 is SEHNR and CDR2 FQNEAQ (reference sequence). V dropped 8 bases and J dropped 6; count of bases not matched to a gene: 10. The CDR3 has 15 residues. The CDR3 protein is CASGRDRAFDEKLFF. Written as DNA, the CDR3 is TGTGCCAGCGGAAGGGACAGGGCCTTTGATGAAAAACTGTTTTTT.

This chain connects TRBV14 to TRBJ1-2; 11 bases match TRBD1. The V and J ends lost 4 bases and 4 bases, in that order; junction bases with no gene match: 5. The CDR3 covers 15 residues. Germline-derived CDR1 and CDR2 are SGHDN and FVKESK. As DNA, the CDR3 is TGTGCCAGCAGCCCAGGGGACAGGGGGGCCTATGGCTACACCTTC. Translation gives CASSPGDRGAYGYTF.

The V and J genes are TRBV19 and TRBJ2-1; no clear D. Trimming left V 0 bases short and J 4 bases short, with 13 bases between. This CDR3 has 16 residues. Germline V gene lookup returns CDR1 LNHDA and CDR2 SQIVND (reference sequence). The CDR3 nucleotides read TGTGCCAGTAGTATAGAAGGCGGCAGAACGTACAATGAGCAGTTCTTC. This translates into CASSIEGGRTYNEQFF. The full variable domain, rest sourced from reference TRBV19 and TRBJ2-1, is DGGITQSPKYLFRKEGQNVTLSCEQNLNHDAMYWYRQDPGQGLRLIYYSQIVNDFQKGDIAEGYSVSREKKESFPLTVTSAQKNPTAFYLCASSIEGGRTYNEQFFGPGTRLTVL.

There are a few counts of this clone. The genes are TRBV5-1 and TRBJ1-6; the D is unclear. Germline CDR1 and CDR2: SGHRS and YFSETQ. This CDR3 has 15 amino acids. With 1 base removed from V and 13 bases from J, the gap between germline ends came to 18 bases. The chain's CDR3 is CASSLTGRGGFPLHF. In nucleotides, the CDR3 is TGCGCCAGCAGCTTGACCGGGCGGGGAGGCTTCCCCCTCCACTTT.

V and J are TRBV11-3 and TRBJ2-1, with a weak D call TRBD2 (6 bases). Trimming left V 2 bases short and J 6 bases short, with 11 bases between. CDR3 length: 14 residues. CDR1 SGHNT and CDR2 YENEEA come from the germline V gene. The CDR3 loop reads CASSLLASANEQFF. CDR3 DNA: TGTGCCAGCAGCTTACTAGCGTCCGCCAATGAGCAGTTCTTC.

The gene calls are TRBV4-1 and TRBJ1-5; a weak D match, TRBD1 (5 bases). The germline V and J ends were trimmed by 4 bases and 1 base, with 8 bases remaining between them. The CDR3 runs to 14 residues. Germline values: CDR1 MGHRA, CDR2 YSYEKL. CDR3: CASSPQGSNQPQHF. The CDR3 nucleotides are TGCGCCAGCAGCCCGCAGGGAAGCAATCAGCCCCAGCATTTT.

This clone came up a few times. The chain is built from TRBV30 and TRBJ2-6; 7 nucleotides align to TRBD2. Germline V CDR1 and CDR2: GTSNPN, SVGIG (reference sequence). The CDR3 has 15 amino acids. The CDR3 bases are TGTGCAGCGGGAACGGTGCAATCTGGGGCCAACGTCCTGACTTTC. It codes for CAAGTVQSGANVLTF.

This clone was observed once. The chain joins TRBV30 to TRBJ1-6; D uncertain. The germline CDR1 and CDR2 sequences are GTSNPN and SVGIG (reference sequence). The CDR3 covers 15 residues. V dropped 5 bases and J dropped 3 bases, with 14 bases sitting between them. The DNA of the CDR3 is TGTGCCTGGGTTGGAGAAACGAGCTATAATTCACCCCTCCACTTT. Residues: CAWVGETSYNSPLHF.

The rearrangement uses TRBV5-1 and TRBJ1-6, with D unresolved. Germline-derived CDR1 and CDR2 are SGHRS and YFSETQ. The CDR3 loop spans 15 amino acids. Trimming left V 4 bases short and J 4 bases short, with 12 bases between. The CDR3 protein is CASSLREPYNSPLHF. The CDR3 DNA sequence: TGCGCCAGCAGCCTGAGGGAACCTTATAATTCACCCCTCCACTTT.

The gene calls are TRBV30 and TRBJ2-2; no definite D call. The germline gives CDR1 GTSNPN, CDR2 SVGIG (reference sequence). Trimming pared 5 bases from V and 4 bases from J, leaving 2 bases between. This CDR3 region has 10 residues. CDR3 loop: CAWLTGELFF. For the CDR3, the DNA is TGTGCCTGGCTCACCGGGGAGCTGTTTTTT.

The chain recombines TRBV5-1 with TRBJ2-1; 15 nucleotides match TRBD2. V trimming: 4 bases; J trimming: 6 bases; junction bases outside the gene matches: 11. This CDR3 spans 18 amino acids. CDR1 is SGHRS and CDR2 is YFSETQ in the germline V gene. CDR3 in DNA: TGCGCCAGCAGCCCCCTAGGACTAGCGGGGGGGCCTAGCAATGAGCAGTTCTTC. The encoded protein is CASSPLGLAGGPSNEQFF.

The genes are TRBV15 and TRBJ2-5, with D possibly being TRBD1 (5 bases). The CDR3 has 15 amino acids. Germline CDR1 is LNHNV and CDR2 is YYDKDF (reference sequence). Trimming left V 0 bases short and J 7 bases short, with 15 bases between. The CDR3 nucleotides are TGTGCCACCAGCAGAGAGCCCCGGGTTAGGGGGACCCAGTACTTC. Its protein is CATSREPRVRGTQYF.

V and J are TRBV21-1 and TRBJ1-4; the table calls TRBD1, which could not be checked here. TRBV21-1 is shown as a pseudogene. The CDR3 has 17 residues. The CDR3 is CASSNPYRDRANEKLFF. CDR3 DNA sequence: TGTGCCAGCAGCAACCCCTACCGGGACAGAGCTAATGAAAAACTGTTTTTT.

The genes are TRBV15 and TRBJ2-7; 7 bases agree with TRBD1. Per germline, CDR1 LNHNV and CDR2 YYDKDF (reference sequence). The CDR3 totals 15 residues. CDR3 sequence (DNA): TGTGCCACCAGCTTAGGACAGGACCTTGCCTATGAGCAGTACGTC. This encodes CATSLGQDLAYEQYV.

The chain recombines TRBV5-1 with TRBJ2-1, with D perhaps TRBD2 (6 bases). Looked up from germline, CDR1 is SGHRS and CDR2 is YFSETQ. The CDR3 covers 16 residues. Trimming took 0 bases from V and 5 from J, leaving 15 bases between them. CDR3 in DNA: TGCGCCAGCAGCTTGGCTTCGACTAGAATCCACAATGAGCAGTTCTTC. Its translation is CASSLASTRIHNEQFF.

The chain has TRBV5-1 and TRBJ2-5; 11 bases are shared with TRBD2. CDR3 length equals 16 residues. The germline CDR1 and CDR2 sequences are SGHRS and YFSETQ. J gave up 2 bases and V 0 bases, and 3 bases lay outside the gene matches. The CDR3 sequence is CASSLGASGGQETQYF. The CDR3 region has the DNA TGCGCCAGCAGCTTGGGCGCTAGCGGGGGGCAAGAGACCCAGTACTTC. The full variable domain, with the rest looked up from reference TRBV5-1 and TRBJ2-5, is KAGVTQTPRYLIKTRGQQVTLSCSPISGHRSVSWYQQTPGQGLQFLFEYFSETQRNKGNFPGRFSGRQFSNSRSEMNVSTLELGDSALYLCASSLGASGGQETQYFGPGTRLLVL.

This clone was seen more than once but under ten times. The chain employs TRBV7-2 and TRBJ2-1, with TRBD2 matching over 11 bases. V dropped 2 bases and J dropped 8; count of bases not matched to a gene: 11. The CDR3 covers 17 residues. Germline-derived CDR1 and CDR2 are SGHTA and FQGNSA. The CDR3 DNA reads TGTGCCAGCAGCTTATCGGTAGCGGGAGGGGAAGCGGATGAGCAGTTCTTC. The encoded protein is CASSLSVAGGEADEQFF. The full variable domain, its missing parts supplied by reference TRBV7-2 and TRBJ2-1, is GAGVSQSPSNKVTEKGKDVELRCDPISGHTALYWYRQSLGQGLEFLIYFQGNSAPDKSGLPSDRFSAERTGGSVSTLTIQRTQQEDSAVYLCASSLSVAGGEADEQFFGPGTRLTVL.

The CDR3 region is CASSPLDRGRGNQPQHF. The CDR3 DNA reads as TGTGCCAGCAGTCCGTTGGACAGGGGGCGGGGCAATCAGCCCCAGCATTTT. The chain recombines TRBV27 with TRBJ1-5; TRBD1 aligns across 11 bases. The V gene's germline CDR1 is MNHEY and CDR2 SMNVEV (reference sequence). This CDR3 has 17 amino acids. The J segment lost 2 bases and the V segment lost 5 bases, leaving 8 bases of the junction unmatched.